Below, 30 T cell receptor beta chains from the same sample are listed, as sequenced in a study of blood T cell repertoires in COVID-19. TCRdb's copy holds only in-frame clones and misses some; the assay was immunoSEQ multiplex PCR. The sample holds fewer than 300,000 clones, approximately 89% seen once. Sequencing was performed on peripheral blood. These receptors all come from a woman in her forties or fifties with acute or convalescent COVID-19.

DNA for the CDR3: TGTGCCAGCAGCCCCCGGACAGGGACGAACACTGAAGCTTTCTTT. This codes for CASSPRTGTNTEAFF. The chain links TRBV4-2 to TRBJ1-1, with 8 bases that match TRBD1. Unmatched junction bases numbered 5, after V lost 4 bases and J lost 1 base. CDR3 length: 15 amino acids. The germline gives CDR1 LGHNA, CDR2 YNFKEQ.

This clone was found once. CDR3 protein: CASSTRQFQETQYF. In DNA, the CDR3 is TGCGCCAGCAGCACGCGACAATTCCAAGAGACCCAGTACTTC. This chain joins TRBV5-1 and TRBJ2-5; no definite D call. The germline V and J ends were trimmed by 4 bases and 1 base, with 11 bases remaining between them. CDR1 is SGHRS, CDR2 YFSETQ, per germline. The CDR3 runs 14 residues. The full variable domain, its missing parts supplied by reference TRBV5-1 and TRBJ2-5, is KAGVTQTPRYLIKTRGQQVTLSCSPISGHRSVSWYQQTPGQGLQFLFEYFSETQRNKGNFPGRFSGRQFSNSRSEMNVSTLELGDSALYLCASSTRQFQETQYFGPGTRLLVL.

The chain is built from TRBV27 and TRBJ2-7; 11 bases are a match to TRBD2. The CDR3 has 15 amino acids. Per germline, CDR1 MNHEY and CDR2 SMNVEV (reference sequence). V lost 5 bases to trimming and J lost 3 bases; unmatched junction nucleotides: 6. In DNA, the CDR3 is TGTGCCAGCAGTAGAGGACTAGCGGGTAACTACGAGCAGTACTTC. It translates to CASSRGLAGNYEQYF.

This sequence joins TRBV7-6 and TRBJ2-1; D is possibly TRBD2 (5 bases). This CDR3 comprises 16 residues. V lost 6 bases and J 2 bases, leaving 17 bases between the germline ends. Germline CDR1 SGHVS, CDR2 FNYEAQ. CDR3 bases: TGTGCCAGCAGTCCCCAGGCGGGCACTACCTACAATGAGCAGTTCTTC. Translated, it gives CASSPQAGTTYNEQFF.

This chain uses TRBV19 with TRBJ1-6; TRBD1 agrees at 7 bases. Losses at the gene ends were 6 bases for V and 5 bases for J; bases not matched to a gene: 1. Germline assignment: CDR1 LNHDA and CDR2 SQIVND (reference sequence). The CDR3 has 13 residues. The CDR3 loop reads CASSDRDNSPLHF. The CDR3 nucleotides are TGTGCCAGTAGCGACAGGGATAATTCACCCCTCCACTTT.

The chain has TRBV9 and TRBJ2-7; 12 nucleotides match TRBD2. This CDR3 has 15 residues. Per germline, CDR1 SGDLS and CDR2 YYNGEE. V was clipped by 0 bases and J by 4 bases; unmatched bases: 2. The CDR3 loop reads CASSVGTSGTYEQYF. As DNA, the CDR3 is TGTGCCAGCAGCGTAGGGACTAGCGGGACTTACGAGCAGTACTTC.

In this sample, this clone turned up once. The chain employs TRBV3-1 (or the pseudogene TRBV3-2) and TRBJ1-6, with a possible D match to TRBD1 (5 bases). CDR3 length: 13 amino acids. V lost 4 bases and J lost 8, with 9 bases in between. Per the germline V gene, CDR1 is LGHDT and CDR2 is YNNKEL (reference sequence). The CDR3 reads CASSPTGDSPLHF. Here the CDR3 DNA reads TGTGCCAGCAGCCCTACGGGGGATTCACCCCTCCACTTT.

J is TRBJ1-5 and V is TRBV28; 8 bases match TRBD1. This CDR3 is built from 15 residues. Per germline, CDR1 MDHEN and CDR2 SYDVKM. J was trimmed by 3 bases and V by 3 bases; bases with no gene match: 4. The CDR3 reads CASSFSDRVNQPQHF. The CDR3 region has the DNA TGTGCCAGCAGTTTTTCGGACAGGGTCAATCAGCCCCAGCATTTT.

Details on this clone: Different DNA sequences within this sample yield the same CDR3. V gene TRBV5-1 combines with J gene TRBJ1-3; possible D gene TRBD1, 5 bases. Germline CDR1 is SGHRS and CDR2 is YFSETQ. Trimming stripped 0 bases from V and 1 base from J, with 8 bases between. The CDR3 is 15 amino acids. CDR3 loop: CASSLAPGSGNTIYF. DNA for the CDR3: TGCGCCAGCAGCTTGGCCCCAGGGTCTGGAAACACCATATATTTT. Looking up the rest from reference TRBV5-1 and TRBJ1-3 gives the full variable domain: KAGVTQTPRYLIKTRGQQVTLSCSPISGHRSVSWYQQTPGQGLQFLFEYFSETQRNKGNFPGRFSGRQFSNSRSEMNVSTLELGDSALYLCASSLAPGSGNTIYFGEGSWLTVV.

This clone has just a few counts. V and J are TRBV24-1 and TRBJ2-5; weak D call: TRBD2 (5 bases). Trimming shortened V by 4 bases and J by 2 bases, and 7 bases separated the two germline ends. The CDR3 sequence is 13 residues long. Germline V gives CDR1 KGHDR, CDR2 SFDVKD. For the CDR3, the DNA is TGTGCCACCAGTGAAGACTATCAAGAGACCCAGTACTTC. The encoded protein is CATSEDYQETQYF.

The rearrangement joins TRBV27 to TRBJ2-1; TRBD2 might be the D (6 bases). Germline V gives CDR1 MNHEY, CDR2 SMNVEV (reference sequence). This CDR3 has 14 residues. With 8 bases removed from V and 7 bases from J, the gap between germline ends came to 18 bases. The CDR3: CASGKGLRVNEQFF. CDR3 sequence (DNA): TGTGCCAGCGGGAAGGGACTGCGCGTGAATGAGCAGTTCTTC.

The V gene is TRBV28, the J gene TRBJ2-1, with TRBD2 identical over 12 bases. The CDR3 spans 15 residues. The germline V gene encodes CDR1 MDHEN and CDR2 SYDVKM. Unmatched junction bases numbered 5, after V lost 4 bases and J lost 7 bases. The CDR3 sequence is CASSSLAGGSNEQFF. The DNA of the CDR3 is TGTGCCAGCAGTTCACTAGCGGGAGGTAGTAATGAGCAGTTCTTC.

The genes are TRBV5-1 and TRBJ2-7; 9 bases fit TRBD2. This CDR3 has 16 residues. V lost 0 bases, J lost 5 bases, and 9 bases stayed unmatched. Germline assignment: CDR1 SGHRS and CDR2 YFSETQ. As DNA, the CDR3 is TGCGCCAGCAGCTTGGGTGCGGGAGGGCCATTGGACGAGCAGTACTTC. This translates into CASSLGAGGPLDEQYF.

The V gene is TRBV11-3, the J gene TRBJ2-2; 7 positions agree with TRBD2. Unmatched junction bases numbered 5, after V lost 6 bases and J lost 7 bases. This CDR3 comprises 13 residues. Per the germline V gene, CDR1 is SGHNT and CDR2 is YENEEA. For the CDR3, the DNA is TGTGCCAGCAGTTCCCCGGGAGGCGGGGAGCTGTTTTTT. As protein: CASSSPGGGELFF.

This clone was seen once. The chain combines TRBV30 with TRBJ1-1; 10 bases are shared with TRBD1. Trimming took 1 base from V and 5 from J; bases not matched to a gene: 10. Per germline, CDR1 GTSNPN and CDR2 SVGIG (reference sequence). The CDR3 runs to 16 residues. DNA of the CDR3: TGTGCCTGGAGTGCCCGACAGGGGGCAAGGTGGACTGAAGCTTTCTTT. Translating gives CAWSARQGARWTEAFF.

Only one count was recorded for this clone. V and J are TRBV7-2 and TRBJ2-3, with TRBD1 matching over 7 bases. Germline V CDR1 and CDR2: SGHTA, FQGNSA. J gave up 9 bases and V 1 base, and 10 bases lay outside the gene matches. This CDR3 has 15 residues. Here the CDR3 DNA reads TGTGCCAGCAGCTTAGATGACAGGGTAGCGATAACGCAGTATTTT. Translation gives CASSLDDRVAITQYF.

The chain is built from TRBV5-1 and TRBJ1-1; a weak D match, TRBD1 (6 bases). CDR1 and CDR2 from the germline V gene are SGHRS and YFSETQ. CDR3 length equals 14 residues. Trimming took off 1 base at V and 4 bases at J, with 11 bases between the two ends. The CDR3 coding sequence is TGCGCCAGCAGCTTGACCACAGGGATCACTGAAGCTTTCTTT. Encoded protein: CASSLTTGITEAFF.

This clone came up once. The CDR3 DNA is TGCGCCAGCAGCTCGAGGACTAGCGGGATCTCCTACGAGCAGTACTTC. Residues: CASSSRTSGISYEQYF. This chain connects TRBV5-1 to TRBJ2-7, with TRBD2 identical over 12 bases. CDR1 is SGHRS, CDR2 YFSETQ, per germline. V was clipped by 3 bases and J by 0 bases; unmatched bases: 4. The CDR3 consists of 16 residues.

Comments on this clone: An end of the junction differs from the germline gene, which may be a read error. The V call is TRBV6-2 or TRBV6-3, the J call TRBJ1-1; tentatively, D is TRBD1 (5 bases). From germline, CDR1 is MNHEY and CDR2 SVGEGT. The CDR3 runs to 13 residues. The CDR3 loop is CASSYSAGTEAFF. CDR3 DNA sequence: TGTGCCAGCAGTTACTCCGCAGGGACTGAGGCTTTCTTT.

The genes are TRBV5-1 and TRBJ2-1, with 12 positions matching TRBD2. The V gene end was trimmed by 4 bases and the J gene end by 4 bases; junction bases not matched to a gene: 6. The CDR3 consists of 16 residues. The germline V gene has CDR1 SGHRS and CDR2 YFSETQ. The CDR3 DNA sequence: TGCGCCAGCAGCGAACTAGCGGGAGGAATTTACAATGAGCAGTTCTTC. This sequence encodes CASSELAGGIYNEQFF.

This chain uses TRBV5-1 with TRBJ2-3, with a possible D match to TRBD1 (6 bases). V was pared by 0 bases and J by 6 bases, with 8 bases between. The germline V gene has CDR1 SGHRS and CDR2 YFSETQ. The CDR3 length is 13 residues. DNA for the CDR3: TGCGCCAGCAGCTTGGACAGGGCGGATACGCAGTATTTT. Protein: CASSLDRADTQYF.

This clone was seen once. The CDR3 sequence is CASSGQGFSYEQYF. The CDR3 DNA follows: TGTGCCAGTAGTGGACAGGGTTTTTCCTACGAGCAGTACTTC. V gene TRBV19 combines with J gene TRBJ2-7; 8 bases are shared with TRBD1. The germline gives CDR1 LNHDA, CDR2 SQIVND (reference sequence). The CDR3 length is 14 residues. The J segment lost 1 base and the V segment lost 5 bases, leaving 4 bases of the junction unmatched.

The V call is TRBV29-1, the J call TRBJ1-1, with 8 bases lining up with TRBD1. V shed 7 bases, J shed 6 bases, and the junction held 10 bases outside the gene matches. The CDR3 covers 13 residues. Germline CDR1 and CDR2: SQVTM and ANQGSEA. CDR3 sequence: CSAGARGLSEAFF. The CDR3 nucleotides are TGCAGCGCAGGGGCCAGGGGGCTTTCTGAAGCTTTCTTT. The complete variable domain, with remaining parts taken from reference TRBV29-1 and TRBJ1-1, reads SAVISQKPSRDICQRGTSLTIQCQVDSQVTMMFWYRQQPGQSLTLIATANQGSEATYESGFVIDKFPISRPNLTFSTLTVSNMSPEDSSIYLCSAGARGLSEAFFGQGTRLTVV.

The J gene is TRBJ1-1, the V gene TRBV4-2; TRBD1 matches 8 bases. The CDR3 sequence is 12 residues long. Germline CDR1 is LGHNA and CDR2 is YNFKEQ. The V and J ends lost 4 bases and 10 bases, in that order; junction bases with no gene match: 5. CDR3 nucleotide sequence: TGTGCCAGCAGCCGGGACAGGCGGGGAGCTTTCTTT. Protein: CASSRDRRGAFF.

CDR3 sequence reads: CASSQDGAGGYGYTF. CDR3 coding DNA: TGCGCCAGCAGCCAAGATGGGGCAGGGGGCTATGGCTACACCTTC. The genes are TRBV4-1 and TRBJ1-2; TRBD1 agrees at 7 bases. Looked up from germline, CDR1 is MGHRA and CDR2 is YSYEKL. V lost 0 bases, J lost 4 bases, and 5 bases stayed unmatched. This CDR3 comprises 15 residues.

CDR3 DNA: TGTGCCAGTAGCCCTACCGGGACAGATGGCTACACCTTC. Translated, it gives CASSPTGTDGYTF. The V gene is TRBV19, the J gene TRBJ1-2, with 7 nucleotides matching TRBD1. V shed 6 bases and J 6 bases; nucleotides not matched to a gene: 7. From germline, CDR1 is LNHDA and CDR2 SQIVND (reference sequence). The CDR3 is 13 amino acids. The variable domain in full, completed from reference TRBV19 and TRBJ1-2, reads DGGITQSPKYLFRKEGQNVTLSCEQNLNHDAMYWYRQDPGQGLRLIYYSQIVNDFQKGDIAEGYSVSREKKESFPLTVTSAQKNPTAFYLCASSPTGTDGYTFGSGTRLTVV.

The rearrangement joins TRBV9 to TRBJ1-4, with D possibly being TRBD1 (6 bases). Germline V gene lookup returns CDR1 SGDLS and CDR2 YYNGEE. CDR3 size: 14 residues. Trimming removed 0 bases from V and 6 bases from J, with 9 bases in between. CDR3 in amino acids: CASSVDRVDEKLFF. For the CDR3, the DNA is TGTGCCAGCAGCGTAGACAGGGTGGATGAAAAACTGTTTTTT.

The rearrangement links TRBV11-2 to TRBJ2-2, with 7 positions matching TRBD1. Germline assignment: CDR1 SGHAT and CDR2 FQNNGV. This CDR3 spans 15 amino acids. Trimming at V came to 4 bases and at J to 7 bases, leaving 9 bases not matched to a gene. The CDR3 region has the DNA TGTGCCAGCAGCTCTTACGGACAGGTGGTCGGGGAGCTGTTTTTT. Encoded protein: CASSSYGQVVGELFF.

A single count supports this clone. CDR3 amino acids: CAISEDRNNEQFF. CDR3 nucleotides: TGTGCCATCAGTGAGGACAGAAACAATGAGCAGTTCTTC. This chain uses TRBV10-3 with TRBJ2-1, with D perhaps matching TRBD1 (5 bases). CDR1 ENHRY and CDR2 SYGVKD come from the germline V gene. Trimming pared 2 bases from V and 5 bases from J, leaving 7 bases between. The CDR3 sequence is 13 residues long.

The V and J genes are TRBV5-1 and TRBJ1-1, with TRBD1 as a possible D gene (6 bases). V lost 4 bases and J 1 base, leaving 11 bases between the germline ends. CDR1 and CDR2 from the germline V gene are SGHRS and YFSETQ. There are 14 residues in the CDR3. CDR3 coding DNA: TGCGCCAGCAGCCGGGACAAAAAGAACACTGAAGCTTTCTTT. Residues: CASSRDKKNTEAFF.